A single sample gave rise to the 9 T cell receptor beta chains below, sequenced in a study of human T cells and chemical hapten exposure. TCRdb re-called the RACE reads through MiXCR, storing one row per CDR3 protein. The sample consists of roughly 80,000 distinct CDR3 sequences, around 9.4% of them appearing once. The time point denotes: healthy volunteer bleed at 6 weeks. Total RNA was extracted from unfractionated whole blood. What was sequenced was whole blood. The receptors here all came from a female donor in good health. Some clones in this sample may be carry-over from other donors' samples.

The J gene is TRBJ2-5, the V gene TRBV29-1; D might be TRBD1 (5 bases). The CDR3 is 15 residues long. Germline lookup yields CDR1 SQVTM and CDR2 ANQGSEA. Between the trimmed V and J ends, which lost 7 bases and 4 bases, there was a span of 22 bases. The CDR3 sequence is CSARGPEIRRETQYF. CDR3 coding DNA: TGCAGCGCAAGGGGCCCCGAAATAAGAAGAGAGACCCAGTACTTC.

This clonotype was seen ten or more times. The chain carries TRBV14 and TRBJ2-3; D is unresolved. The CDR3 consists of 16 residues. The germline gives CDR1 SGHDN, CDR2 FVKESK. V was cut by 0 bases and J by 2 bases, with 12 bases left in between. The CDR3 DNA reads TGTGCCAGCAGCCAAGATTCCGGCAGGTACACAGATACGCAGTATTTT. Residues: CASSQDSGRYTDTQYF.

Points on this clonotype: The CDR3 ends on some other residue instead of the conserved phenylalanine or tryptophan, so this is likely a read error. The gene calls are TRBV5-1 and TRBJ2-7, with D unclear. Trimming cost V 0 bases and J 2 bases, with 9 bases left between them. This CDR3 spans 14 amino acids. The germline V gene encodes CDR1 SGHRS and CDR2 YFSETQ. CDR3 amino acids: CASSLEGRTYEQYL. As DNA, the CDR3 is TGCGCCAGCAGCTTGGAGGGCAGAACCTACGAGCAGTACTTA.

In its sample, this clonotype was seen many times. The chain employs TRBV6-4 and TRBJ1-1; no firm D call. V was trimmed by 4 bases and J by 3 bases, leaving 9 bases between them. The length of the CDR3 is 13 residues. Per germline, CDR1 MRHNA and CDR2 SNTAGT. Here the CDR3 DNA reads TGTGCCAGCAGTGTCGAATGGGACACTGAAGCTTTCTTT. It translates to CASSVEWDTEAFF.

This clonotype was detected ten times or more. J is TRBJ2-6 and V is TRBV20-1; 7 bases match TRBD1. The V gene end was trimmed by 6 bases and the J gene end by 2 bases; junction bases not matched to a gene: 13. This CDR3 is 17 amino acids long. Germline assignment: CDR1 DFQATT and CDR2 SNEGSKA (reference sequence). CDR3 nucleotide sequence: TGCAGTGCATCGGGACAGTCAAACTTCCCTGGGGCCAACGTCCTGACTTTC. Translating gives CSASGQSNFPGANVLTF.

The table lists this clonotype with a few counts. V is TRBV3-1 and J is TRBJ1-2, with 9 positions matching TRBD1. Unmatched junction bases numbered 10, after V lost 4 bases and J lost 1 base. The CDR3 consists of 17 residues. Looked up from germline, CDR1 is LGHDT and CDR2 is YNNKEL (reference sequence). The CDR3 sequence: CASSPITGTGSNYGYTF. CDR3 sequence (DNA): TGTGCCAGCAGCCCGATAACCGGGACAGGGAGTAACTATGGCTACACCTTC. The whole variable domain, filled in from reference TRBV3-1 and TRBJ1-2, reads DTAVSQTPKYLVTQMGNDKSIKCEQNLGHDTMYWYKQDSKKFLKIMFSYNNKELIINETVPNRFSPKSPDKAHLNLHINSLELGDSAVYFCASSPITGTGSNYGYTFGSGTRLTVV.

At least ten counts were recorded for this clonotype. V is TRBV20-1 and J is TRBJ1-1; a possible D gene is TRBD1 (6 bases). The germline gives CDR1 DFQATT, CDR2 SNEGSKA (reference sequence). The CDR3 is made up of 12 amino acids. V lost 3 bases, J lost 3 bases, and 8 bases lay in between. DNA of the CDR3: TGCAGTGCTAGTGGGGGGCACACTGAAGCTTTCTTT. Encoded protein: CSASGGHTEAFF.

The sample holds a few counts of this clonotype. This rearrangement joins TRBV6-6 to TRBJ2-3; D is ambiguous. The germline CDR1 and CDR2 sequences are MNHNY and SVGAGI (reference sequence). Deletions cut 7 bases from V and 4 bases from J, with 6 bases between. CDR3 length: 11 amino acids. This CDR3 is CASNVADTQYF. The CDR3 DNA follows: TGTGCCAGCAATGTGGCAGATACGCAGTATTTT.

This chain joins TRBV2 and TRBJ1-1, with no clear D. The germline V gene has CDR1 SNHLY and CDR2 FYNNEI. This CDR3 is built from 13 residues. The V end was cut by 5 bases, the J end by 1 base, with 8 bases between. CDR3 nucleotides: TGTGCCAGCAGTTTAGGCCCGAACACTGAAGCTTTCTTT. Its protein is CASSLGPNTEAFF.